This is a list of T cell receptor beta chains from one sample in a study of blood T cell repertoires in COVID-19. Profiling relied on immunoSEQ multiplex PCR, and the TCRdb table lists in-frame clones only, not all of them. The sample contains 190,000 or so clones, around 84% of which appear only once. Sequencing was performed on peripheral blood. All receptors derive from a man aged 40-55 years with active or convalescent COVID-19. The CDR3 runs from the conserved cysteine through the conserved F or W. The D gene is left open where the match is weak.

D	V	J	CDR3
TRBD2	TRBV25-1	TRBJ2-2	CASSEWGEGLYTGELFF
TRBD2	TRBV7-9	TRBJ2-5	CASSLPRLAVKETQYF
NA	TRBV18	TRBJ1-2	CASSPRNLQGLLSSGYTF
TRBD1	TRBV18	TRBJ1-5	CASSGQRFLSNQPQHF
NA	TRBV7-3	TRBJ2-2	CASSLSRDTGELFF
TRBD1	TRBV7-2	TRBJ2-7	CASSPTDRGTPEQYF
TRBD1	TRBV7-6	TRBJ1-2	CASSPTGGTGGFDYGYTF
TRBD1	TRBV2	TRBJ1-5	CASSEGTGNQPQHF
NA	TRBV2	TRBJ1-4	CASSEEVNEKLFF
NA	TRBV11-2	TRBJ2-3	CASSERIASGTDTQYF
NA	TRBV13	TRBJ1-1	CAISPGYPSNTEAFF
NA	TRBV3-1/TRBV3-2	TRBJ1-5	CASSQGGAGQPQHF
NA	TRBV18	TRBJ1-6	CASSPSTGGGRGSPLHF
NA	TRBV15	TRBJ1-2	CATSKDSNYGYTF
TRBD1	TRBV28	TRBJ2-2	CASSSYRGVNTGELFF
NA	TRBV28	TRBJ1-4	CASSYPGATNEKLFF
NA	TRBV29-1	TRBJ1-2	CSVYGSGYTF
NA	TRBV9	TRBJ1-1	CASSVAGTRTEAFF
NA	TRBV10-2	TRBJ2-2	CASRTTNTGELFF
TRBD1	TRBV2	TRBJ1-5	CASRRDRAISNQPQHF
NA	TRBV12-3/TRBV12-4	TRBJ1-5	CASTEGSNQPQHF
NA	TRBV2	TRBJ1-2	CASSGSGYGYTF
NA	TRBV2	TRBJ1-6	CARGFRDYNSPLHF
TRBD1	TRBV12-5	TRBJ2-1	CASGLTRTGGYNEQFF
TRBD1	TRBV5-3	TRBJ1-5	CARSRGPRSNQPQHF
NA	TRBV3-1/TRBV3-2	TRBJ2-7	CASSQGRVHEQYF
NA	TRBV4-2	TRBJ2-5	CASSGPGWETQYF